This paragraph reports one T cell receptor (beta chain). As yet, its antigen is unknown. These data are taken from a study of T cell responses to AZD1222 COVID-19 vaccine. Findings and limits, study-wide: Spike-specific TCR depth and breadth grew after two AZD1222 doses. The reported proportion of spike-specific TCRs targeting unmutated variant regions was nearly half.

The CDR3 is made up of 14 amino acids. CDR1 MDHEN and CDR2 SYDVKM come from the germline V gene. Trimming pared 3 bases from V and 1 base from J, leaving 9 bases between. Produced via immunoSEQ multiplex PCR; TCRdb's table is partial and in-frame only. Of 80,000 or so clones in the sample, around 85% are singletons; the top ten hold about 10%. The V and J genes are TRBV28 and TRBJ1-1; D gene uncertain. This clonotype originated in an adult who received the AZD1222 COVID-19 vaccine. The sequences come from peripheral blood, collected 28 days after the second AZD1222 dose. This chain's CDR3 is CASSFTNRNTEAFF. CDR3 DNA: TGTGCCAGCAGTTTCACAAACCGGAACACTGAAGCTTTCTTT.